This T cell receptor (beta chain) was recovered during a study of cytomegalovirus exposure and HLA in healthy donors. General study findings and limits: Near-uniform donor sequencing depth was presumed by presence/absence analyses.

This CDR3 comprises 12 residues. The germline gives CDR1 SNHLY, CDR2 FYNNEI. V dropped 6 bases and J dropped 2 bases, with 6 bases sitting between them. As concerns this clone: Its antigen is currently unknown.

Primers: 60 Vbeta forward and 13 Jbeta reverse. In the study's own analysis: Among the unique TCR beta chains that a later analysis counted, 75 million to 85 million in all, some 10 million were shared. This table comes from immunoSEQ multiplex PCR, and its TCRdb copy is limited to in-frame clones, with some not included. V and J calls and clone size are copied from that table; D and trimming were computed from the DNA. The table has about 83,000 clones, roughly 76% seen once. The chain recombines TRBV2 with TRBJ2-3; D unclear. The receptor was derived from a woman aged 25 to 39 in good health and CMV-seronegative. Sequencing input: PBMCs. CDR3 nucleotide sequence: TGTGCCAGCAGGCAGAACACAGATACGCAGTATTTT. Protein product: CASRQNTDTQYF. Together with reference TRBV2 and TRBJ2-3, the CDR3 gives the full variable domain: EPEVTQTPSHQVTQMGQEVILRCVPISNHLYFYWYRQILGQKVEFLVSFYNNEISEKSEIFDDQFSVERPDGSNFTLKIRSTKLEDSAMYFCASRQNTDTQYFGPGTRLTVL.